This entry lists 30 T cell receptor beta chains sequenced from one sample in a study of T-cell reconstitution after alpha-beta-depleted transplantation in children. Library preparation (for TCRbeta) was performed with unique molecular identifiers. TCRdb used MiXCR to reprocess the PCR reads, holding one entry per CDR3 protein. The table shows roughly 570,000 distinct CDR3 sequences, with 20% to 30% occurring only once. The material sequenced was PBMCs, taken before TCRalphabeta/CD19-depleted stem cell transplant. Every receptor here comes from a boy under two years old with Wiskott-Aldrich syndrome, due to receive a stem cell transplant.

The chain joins TRBV6-1 to TRBJ1-1; D may be TRBD1 (6 bases). Trimming cost V 6 bases and J 2 bases, with 16 bases left between them. Germline-derived CDR1 and CDR2 are MNHNS and SASEGT. The CDR3 runs 15 residues. The CDR3 region is CASRDYGTPNTEAFF. In DNA, the CDR3 is TGTGCCAGCAGGGATTACGGGACACCAAACACTGAAGCTTTCTTT.

This clonotype was seen a few times. The chain carries TRBV6-5 and TRBJ1-6, with TRBD1 as a possible D gene (6 bases). Germline V gives CDR1 MNHEY, CDR2 SVGAGI. The V gene lost 2 bases and the J gene lost 3 bases, with 8 bases spanning the gap. The CDR3 runs 15 residues. The CDR3 DNA reads as TGTGCCAGCAGTTACGACAGGAGCTATAATTCACCCCTCCACTTT. Amino acid sequence: CASSYDRSYNSPLHF.

In this sample, this clonotype turned up a few times. The chain links TRBV20-1 to TRBJ2-7; 8 nucleotides align to TRBD2. CDR3 length: 14 residues. V lost 3 bases and J lost 1; bases outside the gene matches: 5. Per germline, CDR1 DFQATT and CDR2 SNEGSKA (reference sequence). CDR3 nucleotide sequence: TGCAGTGCTAGGGCCGGGACTAGTTCCTACGAGCAGTACTTC. Amino acids: CSARAGTSSYEQYF.

The chain is built from TRBV7-6 and TRBJ1-1, with D perhaps TRBD1 (6 bases). In germline, CDR1 is SGHVS, CDR2 FNYEAQ. This CDR3 comprises 16 residues. Trimming pared 1 base from V and 1 base from J, leaving 13 bases between. The CDR3 DNA follows: TGTGCCAGCAGCTTAGTGCCGGGACATCCGAACACTGAAGCTTTCTTT. This encodes CASSLVPGHPNTEAFF.

The sample holds a few counts of this clonotype. The chain recombines TRBV20-1 with TRBJ2-3; possibly TRBD2 for D (5 bases). Trimming pared 1 base from V and 8 bases from J, leaving 13 bases between. CDR1 and CDR2 from the germline V gene are DFQATT and SNEGSKA (reference sequence). The length of the CDR3 is 13 residues. The CDR3 spells CSARGALALTQYF. In DNA form, the CDR3 reads TGCAGTGCTAGAGGAGCCCTAGCTCTTACGCAGTATTTT.

A few counts support this clonotype. The V gene is TRBV5-1, the J gene TRBJ2-3; D unclear. The CDR3 length is 15 residues. The germline V gene encodes CDR1 SGHRS and CDR2 YFSETQ. V lost 7 bases and J 0 bases, leaving 15 bases between the germline ends. This chain's CDR3 is CASRWMASSTDTQYF. The CDR3 DNA reads TGCGCCAGCCGCTGGATGGCCTCTAGCACAGATACGCAGTATTTT.

The rearrangement links TRBV6-1 to TRBJ2-1, with D possibly TRBD2 on 5 matching bases. Trimming removed 7 bases from V and 0 bases from J, with 13 bases in between. Per the germline V gene, CDR1 is MNHNS and CDR2 is SASEGT. The CDR3 has 15 amino acids. CDR3 nucleotide sequence: TGTGCCAGCACCCTTAGCGTGAGCTCCTACAATGAGCAGTTCTTC. This codes for CASTLSVSSYNEQFF.

The chain is built from TRBV29-1 and TRBJ1-1; D is ambiguous. The germline V gene has CDR1 SQVTM and CDR2 ANQGSEA. The CDR3 has 12 residues. V was shortened by 4 bases and J by 8 bases, with 14 bases between the two germline ends. This chain's CDR3 is CSVGSLTTEAFF. CDR3 coding DNA: TGCAGCGTTGGGTCCCTAACAACCGAAGCTTTCTTT.

The V and J genes are TRBV7-9 and TRBJ1-5; maybe TRBD1 (5 bases). Germline V gene lookup returns CDR1 SEHNR and CDR2 FQNEAQ (reference sequence). The V end was cut by 1 base, the J end by 4 bases, with 14 bases between. The length of the CDR3 is 16 residues. The CDR3 spells CASSLGTGALNQPQHF. In DNA form, the CDR3 reads TGTGCCAGCAGCTTAGGCACAGGTGCTCTGAATCAGCCCCAGCATTTT.

This clonotype was picked up many times. CDR3 sequence (DNA): TGTGCCAGCAGCCCAGAGGCTCAAGATAAGCAGTTCTTC. It yields the protein CASSPEAQDKQFF. This rearrangement joins TRBV7-2 to TRBJ2-1; D uncertain. V was trimmed by 5 bases and J by 11 bases, leaving 16 bases between them. This CDR3 is 13 amino acids long. Germline CDR1 is SGHTA and CDR2 is FQGNSA.

This chain connects TRBV5-1 to TRBJ2-5, with 12 bases that match TRBD1. The CDR3 consists of 15 residues. The V segment lost 0 bases and the J segment 4 bases; nucleotides outside the gene matches: 1. Germline V lookup: CDR1 SGHRS, CDR2 YFSETQ. In nucleotides, the CDR3 is TGCGCCAGCAGCTTGGGGGACAGGGGGCTAGAGACCCAGTACTTC. This gives the protein CASSLGDRGLETQYF. The full variable domain, with the rest looked up from reference TRBV5-1 and TRBJ2-5, is KAGVTQTPRYLIKTRGQQVTLSCSPISGHRSVSWYQQTPGQGLQFLFEYFSETQRNKGNFPGRFSGRQFSNSRSEMNVSTLELGDSALYLCASSLGDRGLETQYFGPGTRLLVL.

This chain connects TRBV19 to TRBJ2-2, with 14 bases aligning to TRBD2. This CDR3 has 18 residues. V dropped 3 bases and J dropped 5; count of bases not matched to a gene: 8. Germline V CDR1 and CDR2: LNHDA, SQIVND (reference sequence). CDR3 coding DNA: TGTGCCAGTAGTATTGGACTAGCGGGAGGCAGAAGGACCGGGGAGCTGTTTTTT. It yields the protein CASSIGLAGGRRTGELFF.

The DNA of the CDR3 is TGTGCCTGGGAACAGGGAGGAAACACCATATATTTT. It encodes CAWEQGGNTIYF. The V call is TRBV30, the J call TRBJ1-3; a possible D gene is TRBD1 (6 bases). Germline CDR1 reads GTSNPN; CDR2 reads SVGIG (reference sequence). This CDR3 has 12 residues. Trimming removed 5 bases at V and 4 bases at J, with 9 bases between.

The rearrangement joins TRBV10-3 to TRBJ2-1; 10 nucleotides align to TRBD2. CDR1 ENHRY and CDR2 SYGVKD come from the germline V gene. With V trimmed by 5 bases and J by 5 bases, 3 bases remained unmatched. CDR3 length: 14 residues. The CDR3: CAISRLAGDNEQFF. The CDR3 coding sequence is TGTGCCATCAGTCGACTAGCGGGCGACAATGAGCAGTTCTTC.

V gene TRBV5-1 combines with J gene TRBJ2-2, with D possibly TRBD2 on 6 matching bases. Germline lookup yields CDR1 SGHRS and CDR2 YFSETQ. V dropped 1 base and J dropped 2 bases, with 12 bases sitting between them. The CDR3 sequence is 16 residues long. CDR3 coding DNA: TGCGCCAGCAGCTTGCGCGGGAATCGTAACACCGGGGAGCTGTTTTTT. Encoded protein: CASSLRGNRNTGELFF.

The table lists this clonotype with a few counts. This chain connects TRBV2 to TRBJ1-2; the D is unclear. The germline V gene has CDR1 SNHLY and CDR2 FYNNEI. The CDR3 runs 13 residues. V lost 2 bases to trimming and J lost 6 bases, with 10 bases between them. CDR3 residues: CASSERPLDGYTF. The CDR3 DNA follows: TGTGCCAGCAGTGAACGGCCCCTTGATGGCTACACCTTC.

J is TRBJ1-2 and V is TRBV10-2, with 8 positions matching TRBD1. The CDR3 runs to 14 residues. J lost 0 bases, V lost 6 bases, and 3 bases had no gene match. From germline, CDR1 is WSHSY and CDR2 SAAADI. CDR3 protein: CASSRGPANYGYTF. The CDR3 bases are TGCGCCAGCAGCAGGGGGCCAGCTAACTATGGCTACACCTTC.

This clonotype was observed a few times. V gene TRBV6-1 combines with J gene TRBJ2-1; TRBD2 matches at 10 bases. Germline CDR1 MNHNS, CDR2 SASEGT. The trim removed 3 bases at V and 6 bases at J, leaving 5 bases unmatched. The CDR3 runs 15 residues. CDR3: CASSDLASGSNEQFF. The CDR3 bases are TGTGCCAGCAGTGACTTAGCTAGCGGGAGCAATGAGCAGTTCTTC.

This clonotype was seen many times. The chain employs TRBV7-2 and TRBJ2-3, with TRBD2 matching over 13 bases. The trim removed 0 bases at V and 4 bases at J, leaving 4 bases unmatched. The length of the CDR3 is 17 residues. The germline V gene encodes CDR1 SGHTA and CDR2 FQGNSA. The CDR3 nucleotides are TGTGCCAGCAGCTTAGCGGGACTAGCGGGAAGCCCAGATACGCAGTATTTT. Its protein product is CASSLAGLAGSPDTQYF. Drawing the rest from reference TRBV7-2 and TRBJ2-3, the complete variable domain is GAGVSQSPSNKVTEKGKDVELRCDPISGHTALYWYRQSLGQGLEFLIYFQGNSAPDKSGLPSDRFSAERTGGSVSTLTIQRTQQEDSAVYLCASSLAGLAGSPDTQYFGPGTRLTVL.

CDR3 DNA: TGTGCCACCCCGACAGGGGGTGATGAAAAACTGTTTTTT. This sequence encodes CATPTGGDEKLFF. The genes are TRBV24-1 and TRBJ1-4; the match to TRBD1 covers 9 bases. CDR3 length: 13 amino acids. Germline-derived CDR1 and CDR2 are KGHDR and SFDVKD. Trimming cost V 9 bases and J 6 bases; bases outside gene matches: 4.

This clonotype was counted only a few times. The chain employs TRBV5-6 and TRBJ1-1, with D perhaps TRBD1 (5 bases). V dropped 2 bases and J dropped 3 bases, with 11 bases sitting between them. CDR1 and CDR2 from the germline V gene are SGHDT and YYEEEE. This CDR3 has 14 residues. CDR3 sequence: CASSFGGRDTEAFF. CDR3 DNA sequence: TGTGCCAGCAGCTTCGGAGGCAGGGACACTGAAGCTTTCTTT.

In this sample, this clonotype turned up a few times. Germline is not matched at one junction end, which may reflect a read error. This rearrangement joins TRBV19 to TRBJ2-4, with 9 bases that match TRBD2. The germline CDR1 and CDR2 sequences are LNHDA and SQIVND (reference sequence). The CDR3 runs 13 residues. The CDR3 is CASSVKSGTSLVF. CDR3 DNA: TGTGCCAGTAGTGTAAAGTCCGGGACTAGCCTCGTCTTC.

The chain links TRBV20-1 to TRBJ2-3; no clear D. The CDR3 is made up of 11 amino acids. Germline V gene data show CDR1 as DFQATT and CDR2 as SNEGSKA (reference sequence). The V end was cut by 1 base, the J end by 4 bases, with 3 bases between. CDR3 region: CSARVPDTQYF. The DNA of the CDR3 is TGCAGTGCTAGAGTCCCAGATACGCAGTATTTT.

The rearrangement uses TRBV5-1 and TRBJ2-7; 7 bases are a match to TRBD2. J was trimmed by 0 bases and V by 4 bases; bases with no gene match: 7. The V gene's germline CDR1 is SGHRS and CDR2 YFSETQ. The CDR3 length is 15 residues. This chain's CDR3 is CASSLNSGASYEQYF. CDR3 nucleotide sequence: TGCGCCAGCAGCCTAAACAGCGGGGCCTCCTACGAGCAGTACTTC.

The chain couples TRBV12-3 or TRBV12-4 to TRBJ2-3; 7 positions match TRBD2. Losses at the gene ends were 3 bases for V and 5 bases for J; bases not matched to a gene: 5. The length of the CDR3 is 14 residues. Here the CDR3 reads CASSFWEGLDTQYF. CDR3 coding DNA: TGTGCCAGCAGTTTCTGGGAGGGCCTAGATACGCAGTATTTT.

This chain joins TRBV29-1 and TRBJ2-7; 10 nucleotides line up with TRBD1. This CDR3 spans 13 amino acids. Germline assignment: CDR1 SQVTM and CDR2 ANQGSEA. V trimming: 4 bases; J trimming: 5 bases; junction bases outside the gene matches: 5. For the CDR3, the DNA is TGCAGCGTTGGGGGACAGGGGACCAACGAGCAGTACTTC. Protein sequence: CSVGGQGTNEQYF.

This clonotype was detected once. The chain combines TRBV27 with TRBJ2-7, with D unresolved. Germline CDR1 is MNHEY and CDR2 is SMNVEV (reference sequence). With 5 bases removed from V and 0 bases from J, the gap between germline ends came to 14 bases. There are 15 residues in the CDR3. CDR3 coding DNA: TGTGCCAGCAGTCCTATCTTCCTGGGCTCCTACGAGCAGTACTTC. Translation: CASSPIFLGSYEQYF.

The V and J genes are TRBV12-3 or TRBV12-4 and TRBJ2-3; TRBD2 aligns across 8 bases. The CDR3 has 15 residues. V gave up 5 bases and J gave up 4 bases; unmatched junction bases: 8. The CDR3 region has the DNA TGTGCCAGCAGTCCTACGACTAGCGTGGCAGATACGCAGTATTTT. The encoded protein is CASSPTTSVADTQYF.

The chain carries TRBV2 and TRBJ2-6; D unclear. The CDR3 consists of 14 residues. In germline, CDR1 is SNHLY, CDR2 FYNNEI. Trimming pared 6 bases from V and 0 bases from J, leaving 6 bases between. The CDR3 sequence is CASRANSGANVLTF. The CDR3 region has the DNA TGTGCCAGCAGAGCGAACTCTGGGGCCAACGTCCTGACTTTC.

Only a few counts were recorded for this clonotype. The chain combines TRBV10-3 with TRBJ1-5; D perhaps matches TRBD1 (6 bases). The V gene's germline CDR1 is ENHRY and CDR2 SYGVKD. This CDR3 has 13 residues. CDR3 residues: CAMGGSGNQPQHF. The CDR3 DNA sequence: TGTGCGATGGGGGGCTCGGGTAATCAGCCCCAGCATTTT.